Presented here are 22 T cell receptor beta chains from one specimen sequenced in a study of cytomegalovirus exposure and HLA in healthy donors. The PCR employed 60 Vbeta primers together with 13 Jbeta primers. Libraries were prepared by immunoSEQ multiplex PCR; TCRdb keeps only in-frame clonotypes and omits some of them. The sample shows under 200,000 clones, roughly 80% of them seen only once. Sequencing was performed on PBMCs. All receptors come from a woman aged 50 to 65 in good health and CMV-seropositive.

This rearrangement joins TRBV19 to TRBJ2-5; 7 bases match TRBD2. Judging by the DNA end, TRBJ2-7 fits better; the J call may be wrong. There are 14 residues in the CDR3. Looked up from germline, CDR1 is LNHDA and CDR2 is SQIVND (reference sequence). The CDR3 sequence is CASSISPSGYEQYF. The DNA of the CDR3 is TGTGCCAGTAGTATATCGCCTAGCGGCTACGAGCAGTACTTC.

The chain joins TRBV25-1 to TRBJ1-1; D gene uncertain. CDR1 and CDR2 (germline): MGHDK, SYGVNS. The CDR3 is 14 residues long. V lost 5 bases and J 1 base, leaving 11 bases between the germline ends. Here the CDR3 DNA reads TGTGCCAGCAGTCTCGGGGTACCGAACACTGAAGCTTTCTTT. It translates to CASSLGVPNTEAFF. Together with reference TRBV25-1 and TRBJ1-1, the CDR3 gives the full variable domain: EADIYQTPRYLVIGTGKKITLECSQTMGHDKMYWYQQDPGMELHLIHYSYGVNSTEKGDLSSESTVSRIRTEHFPLTLESARPSHTSQYLCASSLGVPNTEAFFGQGTRLTVV.

This chain connects TRBV7-2 to TRBJ2-7; 9 bases fit TRBD2. The V segment lost 5 bases and the J segment 5 bases; nucleotides outside the gene matches: 10. The CDR3 is made up of 15 amino acids. Germline V gene sequence: CDR1 SGHTA, CDR2 FQGNSA. The CDR3, as DNA: TGTGCCAGCAGCCCCCCCCCGGGGACTAGCAACGAGCAGTACTTC. Translated, it gives CASSPPPGTSNEQYF.

This clone was seen more than once but under ten times. The chain links TRBV6-5 to TRBJ1-1; 7 nucleotides match TRBD1. Germline V gene sequence: CDR1 MNHEY, CDR2 SVGAGI. V trimming: 5 bases; J trimming: 4 bases; junction bases outside the gene matches: 4. The CDR3 runs 13 residues. The CDR3 here is CASSDREATEAFF. The CDR3 DNA reads TGTGCCAGCAGTGACAGGGAGGCCACTGAAGCTTTCTTT.

CDR3 in amino acids: CASTNGEALNEKLFF. Here the CDR3 DNA reads TGTGCCAGCACTAATGGAGAAGCCCTTAATGAAAAACTGTTTTTT. The V gene is TRBV2, the J gene TRBJ1-4; D gene unclear. Trimming left V 7 bases short and J 4 bases short, with 16 bases between. The CDR3 has 15 amino acids. CDR1 is SNHLY, CDR2 FYNNEI, per germline.

The chain has TRBV7-8 and TRBJ2-1; D is unresolved. In germline, CDR1 is SGHVS, CDR2 FQNEAQ. V dropped 6 bases and J dropped 0 bases, with 15 bases sitting between them. This CDR3 spans 16 amino acids. For the CDR3, the DNA is TGTGCCAGCAGATCCTCGGTCGTAAGCTCCTACAATGAGCAGTTCTTC. It is translated as CASRSSVVSSYNEQFF.

V is TRBV9 and J is TRBJ2-3, with D possibly being TRBD2 (6 bases). Per germline, CDR1 SGDLS and CDR2 YYNGEE. This CDR3 has 14 amino acids. V dropped 4 bases and J dropped 2 bases, with 11 bases sitting between them. CDR3 nucleotide sequence: TGTGCCAGCAGCCCCCGGACTAACACAGATACGCAGTATTTT. It encodes CASSPRTNTDTQYF.

The gene calls are TRBV18 and TRBJ2-1; 11 bases align to TRBD2. Looked up from germline, CDR1 is KGHSH and CDR2 is LQKENI. This CDR3 region has 17 residues. V gave up 2 bases and J gave up 4 bases; unmatched junction bases: 7. CDR3 protein: CASSPYTSGGDYNEQFF. The CDR3 DNA is TGTGCCAGCTCACCATACACTAGCGGGGGCGATTACAATGAGCAGTTCTTC.

A single count supports this clone. The chain combines TRBV6-1 with TRBJ2-2, with TRBD1 identical over 7 bases. Germline V lookup: CDR1 MNHNS, CDR2 SASEGT. V shed 7 bases and J 4 bases; nucleotides not matched to a gene: 9. This CDR3 region has 15 residues. The CDR3 nucleotides read TGTGCCAGCAAGGCTTGGGACAGTTCCACCGGGGAGCTGTTTTTT. Amino acid sequence: CASKAWDSSTGELFF.

This clone was detected only once. The V gene is TRBV6-5, the J gene TRBJ2-5; 7 positions agree with TRBD1. CDR1 MNHEY and CDR2 SVGAGI come from the germline V gene. This CDR3 contains 14 residues. The junction had 4 bases not matched to a gene; V was cut back by 6 bases and J by 0 bases. CDR3 protein: CASSLQGYQETQYF. CDR3 sequence (DNA): TGTGCCAGCAGCCTACAGGGGTACCAAGAGACCCAGTACTTC.

The rearrangement joins TRBV6-1 to TRBJ2-7; 10 bases are shared with TRBD1. Germline CDR1 reads MNHNS; CDR2 reads SASEGT. The length of the CDR3 is 13 residues. V lost 7 bases to trimming and J lost 3 bases; unmatched junction nucleotides: 3. DNA of the CDR3: TGTGCCAGCAAGGGGACAGGGGTCTACGAGCAGTACTTC. As protein: CASKGTGVYEQYF.

As DNA, the CDR3 is TGTGCCATCAGTCGACAGGGCGGGATCACTGAAGCTTTCTTT. It is translated as CAISRQGGITEAFF. The rearrangement uses TRBV10-3 and TRBJ1-1; TRBD1 matches 7 bases. This CDR3 is 14 amino acids long. Germline CDR1 reads ENHRY; CDR2 reads SYGVKD. Trimming cost V 5 bases and J 4 bases; bases outside gene matches: 7.

This clone was counted once. V is TRBV28 and J is TRBJ1-2; D gene uncertain. This CDR3 is built from 12 residues. Germline V lookup: CDR1 MDHEN, CDR2 SYDVKM. V lost 5 bases, J lost 11 bases, and 15 bases lay in between. CDR3 residues: CASSPEYLVYTF. CDR3 DNA: TGTGCCAGCAGTCCTGAGTACTTAGTGTACACCTTC.

This chain links TRBV6-5 with TRBJ2-7; 7 positions match TRBD1. The CDR3 consists of 13 residues. V shed 8 bases and J 3 bases; nucleotides not matched to a gene: 7. The germline V gene has CDR1 MNHEY and CDR2 SVGAGI. CDR3 amino acids: CASQKQGFYEQYF. The CDR3 DNA sequence: TGTGCCAGCCAGAAACAGGGGTTCTACGAGCAGTACTTC.

The CDR3 nucleotides are TGCGCCAGCAGCTTGGGGACAGGGTCCACCGGGGAGCTGTTTTTT. Encoded protein: CASSLGTGSTGELFF. The rearrangement links TRBV5-1 to TRBJ2-2; TRBD1 aligns across 8 bases. V lost 0 bases and J lost 4; bases outside the gene matches: 2. Looked up from germline, CDR1 is SGHRS and CDR2 is YFSETQ. The CDR3 contains 15 residues.

The J gene is TRBJ2-1, the V gene TRBV5-4; 14 nucleotides match TRBD2. Unmatched junction bases numbered 6, after V lost 4 bases and J lost 0 bases. Per the germline V gene, CDR1 is SGHNT and CDR2 is YYREEE (reference sequence). The length of the CDR3 is 18 residues. The CDR3 sequence is CASSRTSGGRYSYNEQFF. CDR3 in DNA: TGTGCCAGCAGCCGGACTAGCGGGGGGCGTTACTCCTACAATGAGCAGTTCTTC.

This clone has only one observation. The chain is built from TRBV5-1 and TRBJ1-2; no reliable D call. The V gene's germline CDR1 is SGHRS and CDR2 YFSETQ. The ends were cut back, 0 bases at V and 3 bases at J, with 9 bases in the middle. CDR3 length: 14 residues. Written as DNA, the CDR3 is TGCGCCAGCAGCTTGGCCGACACTTACTATGGCTACACCTTC. This translates into CASSLADTYYGYTF. Full variable domain (outside the CDR3, taken from reference TRBV5-1 and TRBJ1-2): KAGVTQTPRYLIKTRGQQVTLSCSPISGHRSVSWYQQTPGQGLQFLFEYFSETQRNKGNFPGRFSGRQFSNSRSEMNVSTLELGDSALYLCASSLADTYYGYTFGSGTRLTVV.

This chain joins TRBV7-8 and TRBJ1-5, with 7 bases that match TRBD1. The germline CDR1 and CDR2 sequences are SGHVS and FQNEAQ. CDR3 length: 17 amino acids. V gave up 5 bases and J gave up 1 base; unmatched junction bases: 11. The CDR3 region is CASSPKRTGVSNQPQHF. Written as DNA, the CDR3 is TGTGCCAGCAGCCCAAAAAGAACAGGGGTGAGCAATCAGCCCCAGCATTTT.

This chain connects TRBV5-1 to TRBJ2-1; 14 bases are a match to TRBD2. V was clipped by 1 base and J by 0 bases; unmatched bases: 6. Germline V gene lookup returns CDR1 SGHRS and CDR2 YFSETQ. The CDR3 loop spans 19 amino acids. The CDR3 is CASSLPGLAGASSYNEQFF. CDR3 nucleotide sequence: TGCGCCAGCAGCTTGCCGGGACTAGCGGGGGCGAGCTCCTACAATGAGCAGTTCTTC.

V and J are TRBV30 and TRBJ1-1; D uncertain. V was cut by 2 bases and J by 6 bases, with 7 bases left in between. This CDR3 is 11 amino acids long. Germline-derived CDR1 and CDR2 are GTSNPN and SVGIG (reference sequence). CDR3 region: CAWSQEPEAFF. The CDR3 DNA reads as TGTGCCTGGAGTCAGGAACCTGAAGCTTTCTTT.

With regard to this clone: The identical CDR3 is also encoded by other nucleotide sequences in the sample. The genes are TRBV6-1 and TRBJ1-5; 8 bases line up with TRBD1. J was trimmed by 7 bases and V by 5 bases; bases with no gene match: 4. CDR3 length: 13 amino acids. Germline values: CDR1 MNHNS, CDR2 SASEGT. DNA of the CDR3: TGTGCCAGCAGTAGGACAGGGAACCAGCCCCAGCATTTT. This codes for CASSRTGNQPQHF.

The rearrangement joins TRBV19 to TRBJ1-1, with D possibly being TRBD1 (6 bases). Germline V gene data show CDR1 as LNHDA and CDR2 as SQIVND (reference sequence). V was trimmed by 5 bases and J by 2 bases, leaving 12 bases between them. CDR3 size: 14 residues. This CDR3 is CASSLGTPNTEAFF. The CDR3 region has the DNA TGTGCCAGTAGTCTCGGGACACCAAACACTGAAGCTTTCTTT.